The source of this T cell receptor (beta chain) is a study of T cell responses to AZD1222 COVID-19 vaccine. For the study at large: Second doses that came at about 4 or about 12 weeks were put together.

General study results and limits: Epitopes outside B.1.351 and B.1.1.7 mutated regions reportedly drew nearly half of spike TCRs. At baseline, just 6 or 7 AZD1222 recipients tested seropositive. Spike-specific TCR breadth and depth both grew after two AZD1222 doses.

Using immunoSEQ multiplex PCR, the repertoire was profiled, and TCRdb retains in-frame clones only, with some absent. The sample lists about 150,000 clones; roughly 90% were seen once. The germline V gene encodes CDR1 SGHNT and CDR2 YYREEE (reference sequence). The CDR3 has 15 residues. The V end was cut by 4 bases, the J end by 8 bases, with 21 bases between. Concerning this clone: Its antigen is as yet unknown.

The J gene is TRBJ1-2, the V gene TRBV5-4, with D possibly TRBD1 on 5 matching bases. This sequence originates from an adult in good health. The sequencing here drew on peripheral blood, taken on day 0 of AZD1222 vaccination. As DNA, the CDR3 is TGTGCCAGCAGCCATACCGGGACGGGGGAGGTAGGCTACACCTTC. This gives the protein CASSHTGTGEVGYTF.